This TCR beta chain was captured by sequencing in a study of blood T cell repertoires in COVID-19. Study background: Italy, Spain and the United States were the sources of the convalescent and acute COVID-19 samples. Sources were T cells, B-cell-depleted T cells, or PBMCs; the material itself was cDNA or gDNA.

V dropped 8 bases and J dropped 6 bases, with 20 bases sitting between them. Germline CDR1 reads MRHNA; CDR2 reads SNTAGT. There are 14 residues in the CDR3. Data came from immunoSEQ multiplex PCR; TCRdb stores just in-frame clones and leaves some out. This sample has 90,000 to 120,000 clones, with roughly nine tenths found just once. The source of this sequence is a human donor in a cohort sampled during active COVID-19. This chain uses TRBV6-4 with TRBJ2-7, with D possibly matching TRBD1 (6 bases). Sequenced input: peripheral blood. The CDR3 spells CASPYDRKECEQYF. CDR3 sequence (DNA): TGTGCCAGCCCTTACGACAGGAAGGAGTGCGAGCAGTACTTC.